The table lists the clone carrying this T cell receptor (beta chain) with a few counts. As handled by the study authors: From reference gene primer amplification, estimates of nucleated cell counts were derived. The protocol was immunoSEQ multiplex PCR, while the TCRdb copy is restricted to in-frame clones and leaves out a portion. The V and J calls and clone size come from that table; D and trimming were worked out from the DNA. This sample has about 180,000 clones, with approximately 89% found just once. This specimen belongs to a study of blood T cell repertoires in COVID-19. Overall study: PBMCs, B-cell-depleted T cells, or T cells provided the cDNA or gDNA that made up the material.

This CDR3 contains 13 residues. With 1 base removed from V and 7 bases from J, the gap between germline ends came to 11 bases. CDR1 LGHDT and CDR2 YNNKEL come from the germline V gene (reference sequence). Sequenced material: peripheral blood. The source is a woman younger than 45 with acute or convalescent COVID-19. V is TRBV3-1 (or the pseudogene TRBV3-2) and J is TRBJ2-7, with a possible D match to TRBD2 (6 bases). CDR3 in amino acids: CASSQGRGMEQYF. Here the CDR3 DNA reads TGTGCCAGCAGCCAAGGGAGGGGCATGGAGCAGTACTTC.